This is a list of T cell receptor beta chains from one sample in a study of blood T cells in healthy people across ages. A single record per CDR3 protein comes from TCRdb applying MiXCR to the 5' RACE reads. The table records roughly 700,000 distinct CDR3 sequences, more than 40% of them present only once. Source material: blood. These TCRs come from a woman in her sixties in good health. Both conserved end residues are part of each CDR3. The D gene is left open where the match is weak. A row's size may be missing; if present it is once, few, many or a size class.

D: NA
V: TRBV7-2
size: NA
length: 15
J: TRBJ2-5
CDR3: CASSLARSMGETQYF
DNA: TGTGCCAGCAGCTTAGCGCGGAGTATGGGAGAGACCCAGTACTTC

D: NA
V: TRBV6-1
size: NA
length: 15
J: TRBJ2-5
CDR3: CASRHARGTTREQYF
DNA: TGTGCCAGCAGACATGCCCGGGGCACTACTAGGGAGCAGTACTTC

D: NA
V: TRBV2
size: NA
length: 13
J: TRBJ1-1
CDR3: CASSGLGGTEAFF
DNA: TGTGCCAGCAGCGGACTAGGGGGGACTGAAGCTTTCTTT

D: TRBD2
V: TRBV20-1
size: NA
length: 13
J: TRBJ2-7
CDR3: CSAAPAGGKEQYF
DNA: TGCAGTGCCGCCCCAGCGGGAGGTAAAGAGCAGTACTTC

D: TRBD2
V: TRBV7-2
size: NA
length: 15
J: TRBJ2-1
CDR3: CASSLRLAAKDEQFF
DNA: TGTGCCAGCAGCTTACGGCTAGCGGCTAAGGATGAGCAGTTCTTC

D: TRBD1
V: TRBV6-2/TRBV6-3
size: NA
length: 15
J: TRBJ2-7
CDR3: CASSAPGQGAREQYF
DNA: TGTGCCAGCAGTGCACCGGGACAGGGGGCCCGAGAGCAGTACTTC

D: NA
V: TRBV20-1
size: few
length: 13
J: TRBJ2-3
CDR3: CSPDPALTDTQYF
DNA: TGCAGTCCCGACCCGGCTCTCACAGATACGCAGTATTTT

D: NA
V: TRBV7-2
size: NA
length: 15
J: TRBJ1-1
CDR3: CASSPAPGVNTEAFF
DNA: TGTGCCAGCAGCCCCGCGCCAGGGGTGAACACTGAAGCTTTCTTT

D: TRBD1
V: TRBV20-1
size: NA
length: 12
J: TRBJ2-7
CDR3: CSVGTEAYEQYF
DNA: TGCAGTGTTGGGACAGAGGCCTACGAGCAGTACTTC

D: NA
V: TRBV28
size: NA
length: 15
J: TRBJ2-1
CDR3: CASSQAAWGYNEQFF
DNA: TGTGCCAGCAGCCAAGCCGCTTGGGGATACAATGAGCAGTTCTTC

D: NA
V: TRBV29-1
size: NA
length: 11
J: TRBJ1-1
CDR3: CSTGGNTEAFF
DNA: TGCAGCACCGGGGGTAACACTGAAGCTTTCTTT

D: TRBD2
V: TRBV29-1
size: NA
length: 15
J: TRBJ2-7
CDR3: CSVSKGLAGSYEQYF
DNA: TGCAGCGTCTCCAAGGGACTAGCGGGATCCTACGAGCAGTACTTC

D: TRBD1
V: TRBV7-9
size: NA
length: 14
J: TRBJ2-4
CDR3: CASSDTGQGSTQYF
DNA: TGTGCCAGCAGCGATACTGGACAGGGATCGACTCAGTACTTC

D: TRBD1
V: TRBV4-3
size: NA
length: 15
J: TRBJ1-4
CDR3: CASSQVTGANEKLFF
DNA: TGCGCCAGCAGCCAAGTAACAGGGGCTAATGAAAAACTGTTTTTT

D: NA
V: TRBV6-2/TRBV6-3
size: NA
length: 14
J: TRBJ1-5
CDR3: CASSYSSSNQPQHF
DNA: TGTGCCAGCAGTTACTCGAGTAGCAATCAGCCCCAGCATTTT

D: TRBD1
V: TRBV10-3
size: NA
length: 13
J: TRBJ1-1
CDR3: CAIRDRELTEAFF
DNA: TGTGCCATCAGGGACAGGGAGCTAACTGAAGCTTTCTTT

D: NA
V: TRBV29-1
size: few
length: 14
J: TRBJ1-2
CDR3: CSVEPRQVNYGYTF
DNA: TGCAGCGTTGAACCCCGACAGGTGAACTATGGCTACACCTTC

D: TRBD2
V: TRBV7-8
size: NA
length: 15
J: TRBJ2-5
CDR3: CASSLKLAGEAEQYF
DNA: TGTGCCAGCAGCTTAAAACTAGCGGGAGAGGCGGAGCAGTACTTC

D: NA
V: TRBV5-1
size: few
length: 14
J: TRBJ1-2
CDR3: CASSLGRGFDGYTF
DNA: TGCGCCAGCAGCCTGGGGCGCGGATTTGATGGCTACACCTTC

D: TRBD2
V: TRBV12-3/TRBV12-4
size: NA
length: 16
J: TRBJ2-2
CDR3: CASKGESGRLIGELFF
DNA: TGTGCCAGCAAGGGAGAGAGCGGGAGGTTGATCGGGGAGCTGTTTTTT

D: NA
V: TRBV5-6
size: NA
length: 14
J: TRBJ2-6
CDR3: CASTDSSGANVLTF
DNA: TGTGCCAGCACCGATTCCTCTGGGGCCAACGTCCTGACTTTC

D: NA
V: TRBV20-1
size: NA
length: 12
J: TRBJ1-2
CDR3: CSATGYLYGYTF
DNA: TGCAGTGCTACAGGGTATCTCTATGGCTACACCTTC

D: TRBD2
V: TRBV29-1
size: NA
length: 14
J: TRBJ2-5
CDR3: CSGARTSSYNEQYF
DNA: TGCAGCGGCGCCCGGACTAGTTCCTACAATGAGCAGTACTTC

D: TRBD2
V: TRBV6-4
size: NA
length: 15
J: TRBJ2-3
CDR3: CASSRAGTFTDTQYF
DNA: TGTGCCAGCAGTAGAGCGGGAACCTTCACAGATACGCAGTATTTT

D: NA
V: TRBV7-9
size: NA
length: 15
J: TRBJ2-7
CDR3: CASSHLALSWYEQYF
DNA: TGTGCCAGCAGCCACCTAGCACTGAGTTGGTACGAGCAGTACTTC

D: NA
V: TRBV28
size: NA
length: 15
J: TRBJ2-1
CDR3: CASSILWEPVYEQFF
DNA: TGTGCCAGCAGTATCCTGTGGGAGCCGGTATATGAGCAGTTCTTC

D: NA
V: TRBV20-1
size: NA
length: 15
J: TRBJ1-4
CDR3: CSARAGGLGNEKLFF
DNA: TGCAGTGCTAGAGCCGGAGGGCTGGGTAATGAAAAACTGTTTTTT

D: NA
V: TRBV7-2
size: few
length: 14
J: TRBJ2-5
CDR3: CASSLGQYEETQYF
DNA: TGTGCCAGCAGCCTTGGACAGTATGAAGAGACCCAGTACTTC

D: NA
V: TRBV29-1
size: many
length: 14
J: TRBJ2-3
CDR3: CSVVRQGTTDTQYF
DNA: TGCAGCGTTGTCCGCCAGGGGACGACAGATACGCAGTATTTT

D: TRBD2
V: TRBV7-2
size: NA
length: 13
J: TRBJ2-1
CDR3: CASSLETSGMAFF
DNA: TGTGCCAGCAGCTTAGAGACTAGCGGGATGGCGTTCTTC

D: TRBD2
V: TRBV15
size: many
length: 17
J: TRBJ2-1
CDR3: CATSRDLAGGPYNEQFF
DNA: TGTGCCACCAGCAGAGATCTAGCGGGAGGGCCCTACAATGAGCAGTTCTTC

D: NA
V: TRBV2
size: NA
length: 13
J: TRBJ2-5
CDR3: CANERGREETQYF
DNA: TGTGCCAACGAGAGGGGAAGGGAAGAGACCCAGTACTTC

D: NA
V: TRBV7-9
size: NA
length: 14
J: TRBJ2-7
CDR3: CAPLPAGQNYEQYF
DNA: TGTGCCCCCCTCCCGGCGGGACAGAACTACGAGCAGTACTTC

D: TRBD1
V: TRBV24-1
size: few
length: 14
J: TRBJ2-1
CDR3: CATSGDRKANEQFF
DNA: TGTGCCACCAGTGGGGACAGAAAAGCTAATGAGCAGTTCTTC

D: TRBD2
V: TRBV4-3
size: NA
length: 18
J: TRBJ2-5
CDR3: CASSQTHRGGRDWETQYF
DNA: TGCGCCAGCAGCCAAACCCACAGGGGCGGGAGGGATTGGGAGACCCAGTACTTC

D: NA
V: TRBV6-1
size: NA
length: 15
J: TRBJ1-2
CDR3: CASSANHGPEGSYTF
DNA: TGTGCCAGCAGTGCCAATCACGGACCGGAAGGGAGCTACACCTTC

D: TRBD1
V: TRBV29-1
size: NA
length: 15
J: TRBJ1-2
CDR3: CSASGDRARNYGYTF
DNA: TGCAGCGCCTCAGGGGACAGAGCGAGGAACTATGGCTACACCTTC

D: TRBD2
V: TRBV29-1
size: few
length: 20
J: TRBJ2-1
CDR3: CSVESRQGGLAGTSHNEQFF
DNA: TGCAGCGTTGAAAGCAGGCAGGGAGGACTAGCGGGAACCTCACACAATGAGCAGTTCTTC

D: NA
V: TRBV10-3
size: few
length: 15
J: TRBJ2-7
CDR3: CAISPGGQLSYEQYF
DNA: TGTGCCATCAGTCCCGGCGGCCAACTCTCCTACGAGCAGTACTTC

D: NA
V: TRBV29-1
size: NA
length: 13
J: TRBJ2-5
CDR3: CSVVGLRGETQYF
DNA: TGCAGCGTTGTGGGCCTGAGGGGGGAGACCCAGTACTTC

D: NA
V: TRBV4-1
size: NA
length: 12
J: TRBJ2-3
CDR3: CASSQGTTTQYF
DNA: TGCGCCAGCAGCCAGGGAACCACTACGCAGTATTTT

D: TRBD2
V: TRBV2
size: NA
length: 17
J: TRBJ2-3
CDR3: CASSDPAGVVNADTQYF
DNA: TGTGCCAGCAGTGACCCGGCGGGAGTAGTAAACGCAGATACGCAGTATTTT

D: TRBD2
V: TRBV4-1
size: NA
length: 17
J: TRBJ2-4
CDR3: CASSPRWRGGLENIQYF
DNA: TGCGCCAGCAGCCCCCGCTGGCGGGGGGGCTTGGAAAACATTCAGTACTTC